This T cell receptor beta chain was sequenced in a study of identical twins. TCRdb reprocessed the 5' RACE reads via MiXCR and lists one record per CDR3 protein. The profile shows approximately 1.8 million distinct CDR3 sequences, less than 35% of them singletons. V trimming: 11 bases; J trimming: 0 bases; junction bases outside the gene matches: 7. Germline V CDR1 and CDR2: SNHLY, FYNNEI. CDR3 length: 13 amino acids. Sequenced: cord blood. The rearrangement joins TRBV2 to TRBJ2-7; 7 nucleotides align to TRBD1. The source of this sequence is a newborn girl in good health. CDR3 nucleotide sequence: TGTGCCGGGAGACAGGGTCCCTCCTACGAGCAGTACTTC. Its protein is CAGRQGPSYEQYF.